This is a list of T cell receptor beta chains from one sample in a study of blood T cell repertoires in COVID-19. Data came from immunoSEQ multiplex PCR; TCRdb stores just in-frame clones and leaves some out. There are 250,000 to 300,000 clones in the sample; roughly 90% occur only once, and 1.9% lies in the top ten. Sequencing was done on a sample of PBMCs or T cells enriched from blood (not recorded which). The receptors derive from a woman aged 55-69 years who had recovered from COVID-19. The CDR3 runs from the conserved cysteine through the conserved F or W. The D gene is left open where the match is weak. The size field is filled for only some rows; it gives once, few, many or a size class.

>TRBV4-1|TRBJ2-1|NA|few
CASSQGPTESYEQFF
TGCGCCAGCAGCCAAGGTCCGACAGAGTCCTATGAGCAGTTCTTC
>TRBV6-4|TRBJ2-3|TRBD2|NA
CASSGEAGGLDTQYF
TGTGCCAGCAGTGGCGAAGCGGGGGGCCTAGATACGCAGTATTTT
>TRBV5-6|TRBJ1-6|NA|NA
CASSPRLGRGSPLHF
TGTGCCAGCAGCCCCCGATTGGGAAGGGGTTCACCCCTCCACTTT
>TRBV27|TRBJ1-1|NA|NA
CASSLYSDGGGGNTEAFF
TGTGCCAGCAGTCTATACTCCGACGGTGGGGGCGGGAACACTGAAGCTTTCTTT
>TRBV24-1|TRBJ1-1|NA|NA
CATSEAGRGAAEAFF
TGTGCCACCAGTGAGGCCGGTCGGGGAGCGGCTGAAGCTTTCTTT
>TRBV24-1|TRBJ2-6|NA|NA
CATSGRRGNSGANVLTF
TGTGCCACCAGTGGCCGCAGGGGAAACTCTGGGGCCAACGTCCTGACTTTC
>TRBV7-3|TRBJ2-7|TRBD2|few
CASSLEAGGPVAYEQYF
TGTGCCAGCAGCTTAGAAGCGGGGGGGCCCGTGGCCTACGAGCAGTACTTC
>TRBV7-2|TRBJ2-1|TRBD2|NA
CASSLTSAAYNEQFF
TGTGCCAGCAGCCTGACTAGCGCCGCCTACAATGAGCAGTTCTTC
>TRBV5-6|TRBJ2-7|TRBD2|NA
CASSPLVGAGAYEQYF
TGTGCCAGCAGCCCCCTAGTGGGAGCGGGGGCCTACGAGCAGTACTTC
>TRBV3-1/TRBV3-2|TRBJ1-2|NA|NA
CASSQGTGDYGYTF
TGTGCCAGCAGCCAAGGAACAGGAGACTATGGCTACACCTTC
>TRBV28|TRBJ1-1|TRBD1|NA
CASSSPRGLTEAFF
TGTGCCAGCAGTTCCCCCAGGGGGCTCACTGAAGCTTTCTTT
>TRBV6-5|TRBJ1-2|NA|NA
CASSSEGAGAYGYTF
TGTGCCAGCAGTTCCGAGGGAGCGGGCGCCTATGGCTACACCTTC
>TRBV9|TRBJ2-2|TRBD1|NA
CASSPRQGSGELFF
TGTGCCAGCAGCCCCCGACAGGGGAGCGGGGAGCTGTTTTTT
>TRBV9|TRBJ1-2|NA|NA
CASSVDIDYGYTF
TGTGCCAGCAGCGTAGATATTGACTATGGCTACACCTTC
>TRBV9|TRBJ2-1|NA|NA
CASSVEGPARTNEQFF
TGTGCCAGCAGCGTAGAGGGGCCGGCCAGGACGAATGAGCAGTTCTTC
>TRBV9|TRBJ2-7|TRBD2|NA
CASSVAMVTSGEQYF
TGTGCCAGCAGCGTAGCGATGGTAACTAGCGGGGAGCAGTACTTC
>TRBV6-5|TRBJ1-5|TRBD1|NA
CASSPGGLAQPQHF
TGTGCCAGCAGCCCAGGGGGCCTGGCTCAGCCCCAGCATTTT
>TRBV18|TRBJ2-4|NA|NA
CASSPQSGGRYIQYF
TGTGCCAGCTCACCACAATCGGGGGGCAGGTACATTCAGTACTTC
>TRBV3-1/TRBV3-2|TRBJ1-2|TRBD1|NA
CASSRTGTGGGYGYTF
TGTGCCAGCAGCCGAACCGGGACAGGGGGCGGATATGGCTACACCTTC
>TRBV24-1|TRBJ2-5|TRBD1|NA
CATNGQGETQYF
TGTGCCACCAACGGACAGGGGGAGACCCAGTACTTC
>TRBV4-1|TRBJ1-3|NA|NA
CASSQQGSGNTIYF
TGCGCCAGCAGTCAACAGGGATCTGGAAACACCATATATTTT
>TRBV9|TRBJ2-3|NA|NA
CASSVVGGDLTDTQYF
TGTGCCAGCAGCGTAGTGGGGGGAGACTTGACAGATACGCAGTATTTT
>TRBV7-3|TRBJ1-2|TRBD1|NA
CASKGEGAYSDYGYTF
TGTGCCAGCAAGGGAGAGGGGGCATACTCGGATTATGGCTACACCTTC
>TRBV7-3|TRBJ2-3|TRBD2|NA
CASSLGLAGGLNQYF
TGTGCCAGCAGCTTAGGACTAGCGGGGGGCCTCAATCAGTATTTT
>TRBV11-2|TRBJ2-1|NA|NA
CASSLASVYNEQFF
TGTGCCAGCAGCTTAGCCTCCGTCTACAATGAGCAGTTCTTC
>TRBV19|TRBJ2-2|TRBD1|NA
CASDHYRGANTGELFF
TGTGCCAGCGACCATTACAGGGGGGCTAACACCGGGGAGCTGTTTTTT
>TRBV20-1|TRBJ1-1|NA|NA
CSALSEEAFF
TGCAGTGCCTTGTCGGAGGAAGCTTTCTTT
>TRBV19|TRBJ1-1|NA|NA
CASSEGDTEAFF
TGTGCCAGTAGTGAGGGTGACACTGAAGCTTTCTTT
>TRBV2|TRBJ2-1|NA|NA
CASSLRQIDNEQFF
TGTGCCAGCAGTTTACGACAGATAGACAATGAGCAGTTCTTC
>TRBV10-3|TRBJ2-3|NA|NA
CAIRPGDWSTDTQYF
TGTGCCATCAGGCCCGGGGACTGGAGCACAGATACGCAGTATTTT
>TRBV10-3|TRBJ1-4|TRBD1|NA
CAISRTGVNEKLFF
TGTGCCATCAGTAGGACAGGGGTTAATGAAAAACTGTTTTTT
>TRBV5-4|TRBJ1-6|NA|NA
CASSLGTPSSYNSPLHF
TGTGCCAGCAGCTTGGGGACACCAAGCTCCTATAATTCACCCCTCCACTTT
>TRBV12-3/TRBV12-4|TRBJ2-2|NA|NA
CASSRTTGGELFF
TGTGCCAGCAGTCGAACCACAGGCGGGGAGCTGTTTTTT
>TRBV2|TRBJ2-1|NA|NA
CASSVAPRGNEQFF
TGTGCCAGCAGTGTCGCTCCTAGGGGCAATGAGCAGTTCTTC
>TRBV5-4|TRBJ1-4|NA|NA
CASSRTENEKLFF
TGTGCCAGCAGTAGGACAGAGAATGAAAAACTGTTTTTT
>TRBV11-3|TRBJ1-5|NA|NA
CASSFRGSNQPQHF
TGTGCCAGCAGCTTCAGGGGATCCAATCAGCCCCAGCATTTT